The TCR beta chain under discussion was sequenced for a study of blood T cell repertoires in COVID-19. As for the study in general: Sites across the United States, Italy and Spain contributed samples from acute and convalescent COVID-19. The cDNA or gDNA used as material had been derived from T cells, B-cell-depleted T cells, or PBMCs.

Per the original data handling: Estimated nucleated cell counts came from reference gene primer amplification. Sequencing was performed with immunoSEQ multiplex PCR; in TCRdb, only in-frame clones are kept and a portion is missing. V, J and clone size derive from that table, while D and trimming were established from the DNA sequence. The sample consists of approximately 220,000 clones, 80% to 90% of them appearing once. V was clipped by 6 bases and J by 7 bases, with 10 bases between them. The CDR3 contains 11 residues. Germline lookup yields CDR1 DFQATT and CDR2 SNEGSKA (reference sequence). This clone turned up a few times.

Sample: peripheral blood. V and J are TRBV20-1 and TRBJ2-1; D is uncertain. This receptor was identified in a woman aged 40-49 years with active or convalescent COVID-19. In DNA, the CDR3 is TGCAGTGCCACCGCCAGAAATGAGCAGTTCTTC. Protein product: CSATARNEQFF.